A single sample is the source of the 2 T cell receptor beta chains below, sequenced in a study of tumor and adjacent non-tumor tissue in lung cancer. The library came from three nested PCR rounds adapted from ARM-PCR protocols. TCRdb re-called the multiplex PCR reads through MiXCR, storing one row per CDR3 protein. In the table there are approximately 90,000 distinct CDR3 sequences, roughly 66% of which are singletons. No cell sorting was done before RNA was extracted from the tissue. The specimen sequenced was lung tumor tissue. All receptors come from a man aged 55 to 70 with non-small cell lung cancer.

This chain joins TRBV12-3 or TRBV12-4 and TRBJ2-7; D remains ambiguous. V was trimmed by 8 bases and J by 9 bases, leaving 17 bases between them. The CDR3 has 12 residues. CDR3 amino acids: CASGSPGTRQYF. As DNA, the CDR3 is TGTGCCAGCGGCTCACCGGGTACCAGGCAGTACTTC.

Note on this clonotype: As the CDR3 is not closed by the conserved phenylalanine or tryptophan, this likely results from a read error. The rearrangement uses TRBV12-3 or TRBV12-4 and TRBJ1-5; D call uncertain. This CDR3 spans 13 amino acids. V was shortened by 3 bases and J by 7 bases, with 10 bases between the two germline ends. For the CDR3, the DNA is TGTGCCAGCAGTTTTTATATGAACCAGCCCCAGCATCTT. This codes for CASSFYMNQPQHL.